The entry below gives a single T cell receptor (beta chain) sequence along with its context. As yet, its antigen is unknown. Unique-molecular-identifier-tagged TCR beta cDNA libraries were used. With roughly 0.9 to 10 million T cells as the source, some 500,000 cDNA molecules resulted. TCRdb re-analysed the PCR reads in MiXCR, keeping a single row per CDR3 protein. The top ten hold around 11% of the sample, which has roughly 670,000 distinct CDR3 sequences, roughly three fifths seen once. These data belong to a study of post-analysis software for immune sequencing data. Study at large: The cohort encompassed relapsing-remitting, secondary progressive and progressive-relapsing multiple sclerosis disease courses.

Germline V gene lookup returns CDR1 SGHTA and CDR2 FQGNSA. The CDR3 loop spans 16 amino acids. J lost 4 bases, V lost 5 bases, and 10 bases had no gene match. Study results and limitations: Strong co-clustering by F measure was evident for samples that had been prepared in the same batch. Versus controls, multiple sclerosis patients showed significantly lower diversity (normalized Chao1). Elevated frequency relative to controls characterized several TRBV segments in patients, TRBV5-6, TRBV5-1 and TRBV20-1 among them.

Sequenced: blood. The receptor's source is a girl aged 2 to 9 with multiple sclerosis. This rearrangement joins TRBV7-2 to TRBJ2-1; 8 bases map to TRBD2. CDR3 sequence (DNA): TGTGCCAGCAGCCCTTCCGGCGGGAGGAGTTACAATGAGCAGTTCTTC. The encoded protein is CASSPSGGRSYNEQFF.